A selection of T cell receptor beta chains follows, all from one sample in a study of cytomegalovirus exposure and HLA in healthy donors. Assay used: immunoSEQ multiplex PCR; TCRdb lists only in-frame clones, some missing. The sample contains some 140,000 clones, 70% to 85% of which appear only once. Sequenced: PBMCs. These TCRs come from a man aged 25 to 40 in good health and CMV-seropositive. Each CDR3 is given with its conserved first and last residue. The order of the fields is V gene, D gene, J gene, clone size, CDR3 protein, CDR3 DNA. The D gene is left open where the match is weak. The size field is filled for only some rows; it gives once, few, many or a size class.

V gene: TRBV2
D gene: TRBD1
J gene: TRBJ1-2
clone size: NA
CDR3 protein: CASGSGTGGFNYGYTF
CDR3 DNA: TGTGCCAGCGGATCCGGGACAGGGGGCTTCAACTATGGCTACACCTTC

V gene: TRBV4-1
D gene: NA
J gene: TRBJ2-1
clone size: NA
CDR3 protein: CASSQLGAGENEQFF
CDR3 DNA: TGCGCCAGCAGCCAGCTGGGGGCCGGGGAGAATGAGCAGTTCTTC

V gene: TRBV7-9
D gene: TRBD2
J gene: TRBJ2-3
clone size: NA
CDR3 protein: CASSPSGGADTQYF
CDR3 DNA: TGTGCCAGCAGCCCTAGCGGGGGCGCAGATACGCAGTATTTT

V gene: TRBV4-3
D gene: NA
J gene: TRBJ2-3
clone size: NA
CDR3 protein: CASSQDDEADTQYF
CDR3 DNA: TGCGCCAGCAGCCAAGATGACGAGGCAGATACGCAGTATTTT

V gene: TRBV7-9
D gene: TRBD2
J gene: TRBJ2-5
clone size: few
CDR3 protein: CASTSSGVETQYF
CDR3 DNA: TGTGCCAGCACGTCTAGCGGGGTGGAGACCCAGTACTTC

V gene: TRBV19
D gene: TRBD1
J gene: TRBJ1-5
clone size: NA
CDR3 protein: CASSSPGQGINNQPQHF
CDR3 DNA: TGTGCCAGTAGTTCGCCGGGACAGGGGATAAACAATCAGCCCCAGCATTTT

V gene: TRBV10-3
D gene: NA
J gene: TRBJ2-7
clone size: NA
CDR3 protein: CAISESKGGEQYF
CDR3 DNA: TGTGCCATCAGTGAGTCAAAAGGAGGCGAGCAGTACTTC

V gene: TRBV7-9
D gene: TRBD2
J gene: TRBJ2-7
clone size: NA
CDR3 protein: CASSLQREGRGYEQYF
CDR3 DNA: TGTGCCAGCAGCTTACAGCGGGAGGGCCGTGGGTACGAGCAGTACTTC

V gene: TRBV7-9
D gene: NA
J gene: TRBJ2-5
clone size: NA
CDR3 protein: CASSSTKGETQYF
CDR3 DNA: TGTGCCAGCAGCTCAACAAAGGGGGAGACCCAGTACTTC

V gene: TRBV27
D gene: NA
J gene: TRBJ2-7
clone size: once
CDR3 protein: CASSPTGGLYEQYF
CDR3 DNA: TGTGCCAGCAGTCCTACAGGGGGACTATACGAGCAGTACTTC

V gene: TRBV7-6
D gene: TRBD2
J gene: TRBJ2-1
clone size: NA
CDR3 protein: CASSRVTGTSVYEQFF
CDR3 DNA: TGTGCCAGCAGCCGTGTAACCGGGACTAGCGTGTATGAGCAGTTCTTC

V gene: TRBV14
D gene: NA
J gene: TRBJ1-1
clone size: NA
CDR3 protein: CASSLGVYTEAFF
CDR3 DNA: TGTGCCAGCAGCCTAGGGGTATACACTGAAGCTTTCTTT

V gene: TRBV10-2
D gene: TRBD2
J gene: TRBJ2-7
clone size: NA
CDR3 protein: CASSESGLAGGYPYEQYF
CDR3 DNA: TGCGCCAGCAGTGAGTCCGGACTAGCGGGGGGGTATCCCTACGAGCAGTACTTC

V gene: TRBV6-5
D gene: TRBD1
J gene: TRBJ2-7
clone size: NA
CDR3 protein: CASSSAGQGQYEQYF
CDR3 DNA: TGTGCCAGCAGTTCCGCGGGACAGGGACAATACGAGCAGTACTTC

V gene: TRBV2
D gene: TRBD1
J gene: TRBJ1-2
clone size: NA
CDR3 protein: CASSGAGGDYGYTF
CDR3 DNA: TGTGCCAGCAGTGGGGCAGGGGGTGACTATGGCTACACCTTC

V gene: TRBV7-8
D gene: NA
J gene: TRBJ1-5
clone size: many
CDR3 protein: CASSTRQVVSNQPQHF
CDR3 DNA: TGTGCCAGCAGCACTCGACAGGTGGTTAGCAATCAGCCCCAGCATTTT

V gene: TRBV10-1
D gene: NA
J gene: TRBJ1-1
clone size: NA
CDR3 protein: CASSEDTPLNTEAFF
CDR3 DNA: TGCGCCAGCAGTGAGGACACACCCCTGAACACTGAAGCTTTCTTT

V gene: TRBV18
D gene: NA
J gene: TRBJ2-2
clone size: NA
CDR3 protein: CASSRGTGELFF
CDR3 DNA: TGTGCCAGCTCCCGAGGCACCGGGGAGCTGTTTTTT

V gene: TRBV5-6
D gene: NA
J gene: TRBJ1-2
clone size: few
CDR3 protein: CASRDHRSDYGYTF
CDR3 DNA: TGTGCCAGCAGGGACCACAGGTCCGACTATGGCTACACCTTC

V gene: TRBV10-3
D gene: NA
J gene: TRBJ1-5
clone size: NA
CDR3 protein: CAISDEGQPQHF
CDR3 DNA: TGTGCCATCAGTGACGAGGGACAGCCCCAGCATTTT

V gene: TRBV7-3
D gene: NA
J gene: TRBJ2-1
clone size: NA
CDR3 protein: CASSLGAGPYNEQFF
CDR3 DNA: TGTGCCAGCAGCTTAGGAGCGGGCCCCTACAATGAGCAGTTCTTC

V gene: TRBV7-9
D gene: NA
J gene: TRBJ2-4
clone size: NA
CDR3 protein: CASSSTEAGAKNIQYF
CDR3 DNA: TGTGCCAGCAGCTCCACTGAGGCCGGGGCCAAAAACATTCAGTACTTC

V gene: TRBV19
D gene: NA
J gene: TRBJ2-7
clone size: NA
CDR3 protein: CASSMRLDSSYEQYF
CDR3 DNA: TGTGCCAGTAGTATGAGGCTCGACAGCTCCTACGAGCAGTACTTC

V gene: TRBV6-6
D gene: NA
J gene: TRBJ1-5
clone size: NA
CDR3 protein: CASSGQRFQPQHF
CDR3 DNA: TGTGCCAGCAGTGGACAAAGATTTCAGCCCCAGCATTTT

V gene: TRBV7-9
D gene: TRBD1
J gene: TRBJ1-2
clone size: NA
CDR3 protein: CASSFSGTGANYGYTF
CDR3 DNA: TGTGCCAGCAGCTTTTCCGGGACAGGGGCTAACTATGGCTACACCTTC

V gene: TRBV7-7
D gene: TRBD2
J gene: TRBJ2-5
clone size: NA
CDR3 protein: CASSLVSSGGRETQYF
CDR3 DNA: TGTGCCAGCAGCTTAGTGTCTAGCGGGGGGAGAGAGACCCAGTACTTC

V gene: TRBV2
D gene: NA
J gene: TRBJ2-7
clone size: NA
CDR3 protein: CASSASTLSYEQYF
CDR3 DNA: TGTGCCAGCAGTGCTTCTACCCTCTCCTACGAGCAGTACTTC

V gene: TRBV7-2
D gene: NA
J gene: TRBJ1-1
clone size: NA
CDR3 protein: CASSTGEWGVGGTEAFF
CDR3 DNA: TGTGCCAGCAGCACTGGGGAATGGGGTGTGGGAGGTACTGAAGCTTTCTTT

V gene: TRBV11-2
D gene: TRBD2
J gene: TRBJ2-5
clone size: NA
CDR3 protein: CASSTSSGVYQETQYF
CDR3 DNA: TGTGCCAGCAGCACCTCTAGCGGGGTGTACCAAGAGACCCAGTACTTC

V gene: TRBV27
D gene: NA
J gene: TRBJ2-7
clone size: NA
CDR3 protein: CASSLLSSYEQYF
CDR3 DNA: TGTGCCAGCAGTTTGCTCAGCTCCTACGAGCAGTACTTC

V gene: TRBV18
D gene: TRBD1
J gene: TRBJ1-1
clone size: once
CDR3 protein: CASSPGQTLTEAFF
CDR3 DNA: TGTGCCAGCTCACCGGGACAGACACTCACTGAAGCTTTCTTT

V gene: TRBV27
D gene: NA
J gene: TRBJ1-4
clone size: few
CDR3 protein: CASSLSTGQREKLFF
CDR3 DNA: TGTGCCAGCAGTTTATCGACAGGACAGCGCGAAAAACTGTTTTTT

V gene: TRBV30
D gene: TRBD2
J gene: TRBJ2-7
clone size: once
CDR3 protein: CAWSSGMVEQYF
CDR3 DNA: TGTGCCTGGAGCAGCGGGATGGTCGAGCAGTACTTC

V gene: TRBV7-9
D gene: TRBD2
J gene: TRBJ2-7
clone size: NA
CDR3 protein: CASSSRLAGVYEQYF
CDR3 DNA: TGTGCCAGCAGCTCTCGACTAGCGGGAGTCTACGAGCAGTACTTC

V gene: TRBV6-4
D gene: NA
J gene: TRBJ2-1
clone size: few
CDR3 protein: CASSVDPSGEEQFF
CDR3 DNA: TGTGCCAGCAGTGTTGACCCCTCGGGTGAGGAGCAGTTCTTC

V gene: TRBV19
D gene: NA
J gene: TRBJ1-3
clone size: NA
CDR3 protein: CASIRISGAAHGRDTIYF
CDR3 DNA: TGTGCCAGTATTCGGATCTCTGGGGCAGCCCACGGTCGAGACACCATATATTTT

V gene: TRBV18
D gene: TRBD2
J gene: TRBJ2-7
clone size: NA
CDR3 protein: CASSPRVAGAGLDEQYF
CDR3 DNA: TGTGCCAGCTCACCAAGGGTAGCGGGAGCTGGATTGGACGAGCAGTACTTC

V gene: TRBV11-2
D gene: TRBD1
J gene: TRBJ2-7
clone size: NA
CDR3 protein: CASSSRDRGYEQYF
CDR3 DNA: TGTGCCAGCAGCTCCCGGGACAGGGGATACGAGCAGTACTTC

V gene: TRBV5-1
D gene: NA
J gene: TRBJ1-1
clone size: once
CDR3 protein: CASSRVGLMNTEAFF
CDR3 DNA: TGCGCCAGCAGCCGGGTGGGGCTTATGAACACTGAAGCTTTCTTT

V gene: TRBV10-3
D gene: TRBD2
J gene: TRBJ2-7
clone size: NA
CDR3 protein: CAISESGGGRSKEQYF
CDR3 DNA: TGTGCCATCAGTGAGTCGGGCGGGGGGCGGTCCAAGGAGCAGTACTTC

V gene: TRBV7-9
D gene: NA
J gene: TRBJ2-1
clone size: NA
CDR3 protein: CASSLSGDEQFF
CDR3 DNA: TGTGCCAGCAGCTTGTCAGGCGATGAGCAGTTCTTC

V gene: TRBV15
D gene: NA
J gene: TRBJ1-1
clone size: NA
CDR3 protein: CATSNRGKVTEAFF
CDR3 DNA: TGTGCCACCAGTAATAGGGGTAAGGTTACTGAAGCTTTCTTT

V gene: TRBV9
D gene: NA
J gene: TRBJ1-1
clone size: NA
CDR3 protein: CASSGERGYMNTEAFF
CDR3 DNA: TGTGCCAGCAGCGGCGAGAGAGGGTACATGAACACTGAAGCTTTCTTT

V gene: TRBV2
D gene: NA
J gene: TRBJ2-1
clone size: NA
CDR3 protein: CASSEWDSYRNEQFF
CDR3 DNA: TGTGCCAGCAGTGAGTGGGACTCCTATCGGAATGAGCAGTTCTTC

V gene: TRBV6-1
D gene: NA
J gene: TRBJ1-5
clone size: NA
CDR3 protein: CATDTGMGNQPQHF
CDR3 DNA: TGTGCCACCGATACAGGGATGGGCAATCAGCCCCAGCATTTT

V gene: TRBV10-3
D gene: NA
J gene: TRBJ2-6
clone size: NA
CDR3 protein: CAIRTFGTNLSGANVLTF
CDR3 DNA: TGTGCCATCAGAACCTTCGGGACAAACCTCTCTGGGGCCAACGTCCTGACTTTC

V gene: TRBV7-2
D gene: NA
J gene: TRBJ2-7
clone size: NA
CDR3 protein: CASSFKLSGGGREQYF
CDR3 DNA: TGTGCCAGCAGCTTCAAACTTAGCGGCGGAGGTCGCGAGCAGTACTTC

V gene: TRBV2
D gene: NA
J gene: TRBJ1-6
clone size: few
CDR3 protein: CASSDVAVNSPLHF
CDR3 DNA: TGTGCCAGCAGTGATGTGGCGGTTAATTCACCCCTCCACTTT

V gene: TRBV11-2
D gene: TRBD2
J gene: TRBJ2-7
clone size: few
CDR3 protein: CASSAAGARSYEQYF
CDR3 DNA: TGTGCCAGCAGCGCAGCGGGAGCTAGGTCCTACGAGCAGTACTTC

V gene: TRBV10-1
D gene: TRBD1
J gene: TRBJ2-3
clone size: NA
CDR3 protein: CASSAGTGGTDTQYF
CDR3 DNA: TGCGCCAGCAGTGCCGGGACAGGGGGCACAGATACGCAGTATTTT

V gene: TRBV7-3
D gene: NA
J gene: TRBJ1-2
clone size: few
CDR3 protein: CASSLPPSYGYTF
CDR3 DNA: TGTGCCAGCAGCTTACCTCCCAGCTATGGCTACACCTTC

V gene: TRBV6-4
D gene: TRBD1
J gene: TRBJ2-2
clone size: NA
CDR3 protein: CASSVSGTVRTGELFF
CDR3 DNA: TGTGCCAGCAGCGTATCCGGGACAGTACGAACCGGGGAGCTGTTTTTT

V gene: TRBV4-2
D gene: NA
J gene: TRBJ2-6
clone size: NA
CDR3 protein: CASSQRSRNGANVLTF
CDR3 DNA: TGTGCCAGCAGCCAACGGTCGAGGAATGGGGCCAACGTCCTGACTTTC

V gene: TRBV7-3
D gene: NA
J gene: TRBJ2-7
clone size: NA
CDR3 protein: CASSPGSGYEQYF
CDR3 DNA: TGTGCCAGCAGCCCCGGCAGCGGGTACGAGCAGTACTTC

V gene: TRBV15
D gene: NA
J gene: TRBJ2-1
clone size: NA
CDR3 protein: CATSRDSGNYNEQFF
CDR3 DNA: TGTGCCACCAGCAGAGATTCGGGAAACTACAATGAGCAGTTCTTC